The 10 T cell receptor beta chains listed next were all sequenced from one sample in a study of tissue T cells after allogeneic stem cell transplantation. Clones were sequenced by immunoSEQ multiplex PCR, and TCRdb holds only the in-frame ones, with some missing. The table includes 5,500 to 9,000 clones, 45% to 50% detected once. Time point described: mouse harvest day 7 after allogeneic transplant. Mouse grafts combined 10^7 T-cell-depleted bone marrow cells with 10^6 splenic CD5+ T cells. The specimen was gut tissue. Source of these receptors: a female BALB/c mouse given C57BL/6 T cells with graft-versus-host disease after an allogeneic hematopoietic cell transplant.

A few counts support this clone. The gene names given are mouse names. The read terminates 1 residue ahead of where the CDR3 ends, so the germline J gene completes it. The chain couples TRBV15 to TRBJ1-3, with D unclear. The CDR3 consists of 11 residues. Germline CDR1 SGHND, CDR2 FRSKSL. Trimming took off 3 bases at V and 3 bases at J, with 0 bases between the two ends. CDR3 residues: CASSFGNTLYF. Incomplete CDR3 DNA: TGTGCCAGCAGTTTTGGAAATACGCTCTAT.

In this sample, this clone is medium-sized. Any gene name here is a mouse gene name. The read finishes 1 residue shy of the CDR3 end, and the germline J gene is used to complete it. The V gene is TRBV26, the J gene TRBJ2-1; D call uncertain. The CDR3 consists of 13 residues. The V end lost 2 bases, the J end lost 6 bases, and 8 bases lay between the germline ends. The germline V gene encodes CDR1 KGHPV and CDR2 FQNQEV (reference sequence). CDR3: CASSLMGGAEQFF. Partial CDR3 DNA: TGTGCCAGCAGTCTGATGGGAGGTGCTGAGCAGTTC.

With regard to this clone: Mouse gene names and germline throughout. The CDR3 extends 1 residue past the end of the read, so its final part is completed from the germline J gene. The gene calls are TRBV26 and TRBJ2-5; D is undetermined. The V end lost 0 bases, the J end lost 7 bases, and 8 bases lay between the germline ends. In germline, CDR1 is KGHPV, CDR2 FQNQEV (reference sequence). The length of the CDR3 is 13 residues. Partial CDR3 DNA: TGTGCCAGCAGTCTGTCGGAGGGTAACACCCAGTAC. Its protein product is CASSLSEGNTQY. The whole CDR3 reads CASSLSEGNTQYF.

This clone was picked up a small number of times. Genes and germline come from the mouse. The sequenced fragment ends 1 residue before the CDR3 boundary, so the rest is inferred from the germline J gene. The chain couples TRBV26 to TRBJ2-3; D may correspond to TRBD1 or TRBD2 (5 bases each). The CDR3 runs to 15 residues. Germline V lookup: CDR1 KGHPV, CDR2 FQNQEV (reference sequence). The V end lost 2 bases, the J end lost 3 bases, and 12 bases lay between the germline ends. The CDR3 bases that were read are TGTGCCAGCAGTCTGAGAGGGGCTGGGGCAGAAACGCTGTAT. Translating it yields CASSLRGAGAETLY. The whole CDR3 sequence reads CASSLRGAGAETLYF.

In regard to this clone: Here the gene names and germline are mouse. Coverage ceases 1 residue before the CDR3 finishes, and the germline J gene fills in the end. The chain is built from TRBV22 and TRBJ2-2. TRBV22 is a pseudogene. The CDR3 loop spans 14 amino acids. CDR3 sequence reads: CASSCGLNTGQLYF. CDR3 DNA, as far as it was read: TGTGCCAGCAGTTGTGGGCTAAACACCGGGCAGCTCTAC.

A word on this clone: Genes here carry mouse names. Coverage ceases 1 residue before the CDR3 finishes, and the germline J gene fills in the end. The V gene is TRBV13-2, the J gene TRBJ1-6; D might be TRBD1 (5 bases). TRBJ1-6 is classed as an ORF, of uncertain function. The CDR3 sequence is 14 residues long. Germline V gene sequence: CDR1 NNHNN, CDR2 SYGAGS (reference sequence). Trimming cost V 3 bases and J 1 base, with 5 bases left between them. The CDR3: CASGGGSYNSPLYF. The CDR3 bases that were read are TGTGCCAGCGGTGGGGGGTCCTATAATTCGCCCCTCTAC.

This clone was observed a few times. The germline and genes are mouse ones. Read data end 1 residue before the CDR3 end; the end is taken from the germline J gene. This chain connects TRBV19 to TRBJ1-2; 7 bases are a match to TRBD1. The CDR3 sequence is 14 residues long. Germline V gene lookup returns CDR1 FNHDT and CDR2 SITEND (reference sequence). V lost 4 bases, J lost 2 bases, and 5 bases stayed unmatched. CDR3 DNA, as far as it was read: TGTGCCAGCAGTTACAGGGGATACAACTCCGACTACACC. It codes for CASSYRGYNSDYT. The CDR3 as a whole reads CASSYRGYNSDYTF.

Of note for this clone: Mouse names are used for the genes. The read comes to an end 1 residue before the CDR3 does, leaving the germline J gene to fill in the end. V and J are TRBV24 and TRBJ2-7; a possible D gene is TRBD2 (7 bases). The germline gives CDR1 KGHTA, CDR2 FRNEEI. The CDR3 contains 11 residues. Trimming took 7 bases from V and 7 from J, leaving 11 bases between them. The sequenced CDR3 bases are TGTGCCAGCAATGGGGGGCTCGAACAGTAC. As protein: CASNGGLEQY. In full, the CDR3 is CASNGGLEQYF.

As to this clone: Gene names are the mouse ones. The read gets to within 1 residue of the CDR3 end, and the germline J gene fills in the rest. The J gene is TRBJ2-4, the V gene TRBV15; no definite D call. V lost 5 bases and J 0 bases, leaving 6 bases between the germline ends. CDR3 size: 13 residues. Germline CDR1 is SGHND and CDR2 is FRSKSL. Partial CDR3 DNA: TGTGCCAGCAGTCGAACGAGTCAAAACACCTTGTAC. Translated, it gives CASSRTSQNTLY. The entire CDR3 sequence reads CASSRTSQNTLYF.

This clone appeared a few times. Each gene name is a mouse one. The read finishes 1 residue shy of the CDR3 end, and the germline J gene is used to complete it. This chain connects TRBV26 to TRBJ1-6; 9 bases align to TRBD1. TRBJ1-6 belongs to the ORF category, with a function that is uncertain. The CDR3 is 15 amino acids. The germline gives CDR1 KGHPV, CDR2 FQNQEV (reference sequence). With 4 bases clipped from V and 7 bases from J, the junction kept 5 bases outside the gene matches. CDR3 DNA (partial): TGTGCCAGCAGTCCTGGACAGGGGAGGAATTCGCCCCTCTAC. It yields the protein CASSPGQGRNSPLY. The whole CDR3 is CASSPGQGRNSPLYF.